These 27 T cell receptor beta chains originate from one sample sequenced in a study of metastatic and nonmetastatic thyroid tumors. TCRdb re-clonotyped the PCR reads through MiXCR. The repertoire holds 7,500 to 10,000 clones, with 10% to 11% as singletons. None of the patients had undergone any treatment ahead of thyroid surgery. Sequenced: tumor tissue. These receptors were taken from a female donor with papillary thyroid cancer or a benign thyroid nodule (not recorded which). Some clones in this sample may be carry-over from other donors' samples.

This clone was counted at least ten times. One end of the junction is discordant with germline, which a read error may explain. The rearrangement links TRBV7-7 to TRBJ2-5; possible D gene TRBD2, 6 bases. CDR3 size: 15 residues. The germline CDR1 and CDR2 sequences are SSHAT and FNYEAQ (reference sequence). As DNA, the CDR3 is TGTGCTAGCAGCTTAGATGGGGGAGGTCAAGAGACCCAGTACTTC. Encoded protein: CASSLDGGGQETQYF.

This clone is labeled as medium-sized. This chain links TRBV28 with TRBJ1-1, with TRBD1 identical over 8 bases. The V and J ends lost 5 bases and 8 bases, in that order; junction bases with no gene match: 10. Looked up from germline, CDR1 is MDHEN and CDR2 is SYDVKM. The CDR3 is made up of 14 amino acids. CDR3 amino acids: CASSLGPGQGEAFF. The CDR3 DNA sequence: TGTGCCAGCAGTCTAGGACCCGGACAGGGCGAAGCTTTCTTT.

CDR3 DNA sequence: TGTGCCAGCGGGGTGGCTAGCGGTCCCTACGAGCAGTACTTC. Translating it yields CASGVASGPYEQYF. The chain couples TRBV27 to TRBJ2-7; 7 bases match TRBD2. Germline CDR1 and CDR2: MNHEY and SMNVEV (reference sequence). The CDR3 has 14 residues. V lost 8 bases, J lost 2 bases, and 9 bases stayed unmatched.

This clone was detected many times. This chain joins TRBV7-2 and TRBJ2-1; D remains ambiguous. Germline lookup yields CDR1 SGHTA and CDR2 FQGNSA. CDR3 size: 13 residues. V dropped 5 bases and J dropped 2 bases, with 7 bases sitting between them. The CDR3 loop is CASSPGTYNEQFF. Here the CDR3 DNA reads TGTGCCAGCAGCCCTGGAACCTACAATGAGCAGTTCTTC.

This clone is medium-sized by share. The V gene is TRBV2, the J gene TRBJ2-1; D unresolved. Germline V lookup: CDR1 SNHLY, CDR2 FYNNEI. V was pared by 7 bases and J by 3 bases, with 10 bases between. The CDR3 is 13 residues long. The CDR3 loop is CASMLDNYNEQFF. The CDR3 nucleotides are TGTGCCAGCATGTTAGATAACTACAATGAGCAGTTCTTC.

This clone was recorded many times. CDR3 amino acids: CSARDWQGGNQPQHF. The CDR3 coding sequence is TGCAGTGCTAGAGATTGGCAGGGAGGCAATCAGCCCCAGCATTTT. The chain joins TRBV20-1 to TRBJ1-5; D is possibly TRBD1 (5 bases). Germline CDR1 and CDR2: DFQATT and SNEGSKA (reference sequence). V lost 0 bases and J lost 2, with 11 bases in between. The CDR3 contains 15 residues.

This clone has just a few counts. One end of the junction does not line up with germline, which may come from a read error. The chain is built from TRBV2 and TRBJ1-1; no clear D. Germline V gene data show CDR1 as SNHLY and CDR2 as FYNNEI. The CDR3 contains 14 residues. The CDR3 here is CASIPDGGNIEASF. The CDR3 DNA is TGTGCCAGCATTCCCGACGGTGGCAACATTGAAGCTTCCTTT.

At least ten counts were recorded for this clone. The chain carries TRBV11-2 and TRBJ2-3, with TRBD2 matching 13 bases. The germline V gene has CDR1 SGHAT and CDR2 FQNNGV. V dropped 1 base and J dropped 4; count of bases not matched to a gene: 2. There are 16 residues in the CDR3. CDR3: CASSLGTSGGPDTQYF. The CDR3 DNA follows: TGTGCCAGCAGCTTAGGGACTAGCGGGGGCCCAGATACGCAGTATTTT.

The chain's CDR3 is CASSWTGTDTQYF. CDR3 nucleotide sequence: TGCGCCAGCAGCTGGACAGGGACAGATACGCAGTATTTT. The chain employs TRBV5-1 and TRBJ2-3; 8 bases are a match to TRBD1. This CDR3 spans 13 amino acids. J gave up 3 bases and V 3 bases, and 0 bases lay outside the gene matches. Germline-derived CDR1 and CDR2 are SGHRS and YFSETQ.

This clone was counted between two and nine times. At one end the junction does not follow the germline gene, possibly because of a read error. CDR3 loop: CASSYPGAGEKLYTQYF. CDR3 coding DNA: TGCGCCAGCAGTTACCCCGGTGCGGGAGAGAAGCTGTATACGCAGTATTTT. The V call is TRBV6-2 or TRBV6-3, the J call TRBJ2-3, with 7 nucleotides matching TRBD2. The CDR3 extends over 17 amino acids. Germline CDR1 is MNHEY and CDR2 is SVGEGT.

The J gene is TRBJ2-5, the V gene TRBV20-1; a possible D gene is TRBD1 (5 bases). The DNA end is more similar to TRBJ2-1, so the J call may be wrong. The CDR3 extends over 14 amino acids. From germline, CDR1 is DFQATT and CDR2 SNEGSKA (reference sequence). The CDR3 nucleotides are TGCAGTGCTAGAGACAGGGTCCTGTTCGATGAGCAGTTCTTC. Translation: CSARDRVLFDEQFF.

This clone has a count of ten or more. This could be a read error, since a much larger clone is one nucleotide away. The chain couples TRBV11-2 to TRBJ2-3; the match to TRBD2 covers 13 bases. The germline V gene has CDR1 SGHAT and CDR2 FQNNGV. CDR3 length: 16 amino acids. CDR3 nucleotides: TGTGCCAGCAGCACCGGACTAGCGGGAGAGACAGATACGAAGTATTTT. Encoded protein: CASSTGLAGETDTKYF.

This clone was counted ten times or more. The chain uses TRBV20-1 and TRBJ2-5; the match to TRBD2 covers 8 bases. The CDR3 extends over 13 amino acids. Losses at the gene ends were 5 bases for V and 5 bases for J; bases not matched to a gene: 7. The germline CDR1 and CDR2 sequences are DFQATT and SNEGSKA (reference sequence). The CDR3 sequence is CSARGGRVETQYF. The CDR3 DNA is TGCAGTGCTCGCGGGGGGCGGGTGGAGACCCAGTACTTC.

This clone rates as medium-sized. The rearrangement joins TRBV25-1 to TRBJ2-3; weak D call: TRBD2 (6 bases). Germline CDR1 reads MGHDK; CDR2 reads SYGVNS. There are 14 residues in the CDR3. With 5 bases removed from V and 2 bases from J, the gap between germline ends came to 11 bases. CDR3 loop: CASSLAGSTDTQYF. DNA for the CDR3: TGTGCCAGCAGTTTGGCGGGATCCACAGATACGCAGTATTTT. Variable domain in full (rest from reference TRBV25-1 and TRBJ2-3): EADIYQTPRYLVIGTGKKITLECSQTMGHDKMYWYQQDPGMELHLIHYSYGVNSTEKGDLSSESTVSRIRTEHFPLTLESARPSHTSQYLCASSLAGSTDTQYFGPGTRLTVL.

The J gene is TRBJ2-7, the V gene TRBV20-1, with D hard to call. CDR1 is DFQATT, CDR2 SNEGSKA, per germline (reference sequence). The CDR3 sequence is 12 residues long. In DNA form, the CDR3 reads TGCATTGCCCCGTTAGTAGGTTCCGAGCAGTACTTC. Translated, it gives CIAPLVGSEQYF.

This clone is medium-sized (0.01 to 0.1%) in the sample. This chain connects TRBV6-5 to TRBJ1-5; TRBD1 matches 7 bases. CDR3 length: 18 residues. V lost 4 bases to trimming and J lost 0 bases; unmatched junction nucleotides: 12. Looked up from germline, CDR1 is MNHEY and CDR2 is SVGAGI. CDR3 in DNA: TGTGCCAGCAGTTCCCGGACAGGAACTAGCTATAGCAATCAGCCCCAGCATTTT. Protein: CASSSRTGTSYSNQPQHF.

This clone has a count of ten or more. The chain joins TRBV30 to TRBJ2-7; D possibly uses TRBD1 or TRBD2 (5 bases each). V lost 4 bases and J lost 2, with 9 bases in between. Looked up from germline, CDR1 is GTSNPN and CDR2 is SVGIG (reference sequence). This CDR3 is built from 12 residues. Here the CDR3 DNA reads TGTGCCTGGACGAGGGGAACCTACGAGCAGTACTTC. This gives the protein CAWTRGTYEQYF.

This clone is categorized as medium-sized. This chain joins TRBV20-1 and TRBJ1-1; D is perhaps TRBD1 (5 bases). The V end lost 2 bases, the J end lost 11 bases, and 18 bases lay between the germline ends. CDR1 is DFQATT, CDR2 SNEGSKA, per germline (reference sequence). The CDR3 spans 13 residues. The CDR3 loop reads CSARPGRWRGAFF. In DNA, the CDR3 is TGCAGTGCTAGACCGGGACGGTGGCGTGGGGCTTTCTTT.

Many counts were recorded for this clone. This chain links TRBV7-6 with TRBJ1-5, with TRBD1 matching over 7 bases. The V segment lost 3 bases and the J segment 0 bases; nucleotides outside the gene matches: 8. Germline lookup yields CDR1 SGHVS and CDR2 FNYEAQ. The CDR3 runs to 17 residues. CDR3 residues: CASSLATGFDSNQPQHF. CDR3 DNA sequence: TGTGCCAGCAGCTTGGCGACAGGGTTTGATAGCAATCAGCCCCAGCATTTT.

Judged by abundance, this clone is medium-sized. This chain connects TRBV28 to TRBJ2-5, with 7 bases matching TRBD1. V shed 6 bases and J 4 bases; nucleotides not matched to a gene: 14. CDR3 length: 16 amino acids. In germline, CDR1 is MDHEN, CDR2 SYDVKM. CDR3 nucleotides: TGTGCCAGCAGCCGACCGTTAGGGGGCCCTCGAGAGACCCAGTACTTC. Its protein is CASSRPLGGPRETQYF.

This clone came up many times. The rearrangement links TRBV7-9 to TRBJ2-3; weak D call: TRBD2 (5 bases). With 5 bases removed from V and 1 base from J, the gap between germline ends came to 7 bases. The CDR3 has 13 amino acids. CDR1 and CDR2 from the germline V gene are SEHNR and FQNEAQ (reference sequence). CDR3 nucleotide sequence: TGTGCCAGCAGCGGAGGACGCACAGATACGCAGTATTTT. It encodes CASSGGRTDTQYF.

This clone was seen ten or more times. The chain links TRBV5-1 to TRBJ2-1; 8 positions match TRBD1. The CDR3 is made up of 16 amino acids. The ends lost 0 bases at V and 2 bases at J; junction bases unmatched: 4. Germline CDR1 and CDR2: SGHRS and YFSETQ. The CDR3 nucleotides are TGCGCCAGCAGCTTGGTTGGACAGGGAGCCTACAATGAGCAGTTCTTC. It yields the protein CASSLVGQGAYNEQFF.

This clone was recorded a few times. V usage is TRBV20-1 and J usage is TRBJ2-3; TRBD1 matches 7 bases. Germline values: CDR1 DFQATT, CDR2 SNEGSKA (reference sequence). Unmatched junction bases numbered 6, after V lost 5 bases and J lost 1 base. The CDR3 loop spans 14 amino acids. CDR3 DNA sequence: TGCAGTGCTCCGAACCAGGGGGGCACAGATACGCAGTATTTT. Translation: CSAPNQGGTDTQYF.

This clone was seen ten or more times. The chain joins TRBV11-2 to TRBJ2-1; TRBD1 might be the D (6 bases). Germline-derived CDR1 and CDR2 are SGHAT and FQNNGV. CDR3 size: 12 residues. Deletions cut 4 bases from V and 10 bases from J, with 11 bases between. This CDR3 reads CASSSTGTEQFF. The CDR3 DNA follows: TGTGCCAGCAGCTCCACCGGGACAGAGCAGTTCTTC. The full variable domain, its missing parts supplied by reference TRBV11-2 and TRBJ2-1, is EAGVAQSPRYKIIEKRQSVAFWCNPISGHATLYWYQQILGQGPKLLIQFQNNGVVDDSQLPKDRFSAERLKGVDSTLKIQPAKLEDSAVYLCASSSTGTEQFFGPGTRLTVL.

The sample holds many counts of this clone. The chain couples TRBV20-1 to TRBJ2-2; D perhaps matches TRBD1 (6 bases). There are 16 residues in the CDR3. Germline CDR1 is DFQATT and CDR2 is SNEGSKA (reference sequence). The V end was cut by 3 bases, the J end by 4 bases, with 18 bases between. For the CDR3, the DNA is TGCAGTGCTAGGAGATGGGGAGACAGGCCCACCGGGGAGCTGTTTTTT. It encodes CSARRWGDRPTGELFF.

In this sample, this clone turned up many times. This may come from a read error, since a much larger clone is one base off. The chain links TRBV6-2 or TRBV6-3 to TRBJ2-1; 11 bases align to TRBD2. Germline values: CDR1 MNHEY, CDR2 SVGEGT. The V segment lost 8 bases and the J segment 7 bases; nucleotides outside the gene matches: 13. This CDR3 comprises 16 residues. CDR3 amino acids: CASAQSYSGGGNEQFF. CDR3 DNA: TGTGCCAGCGCCCAATCATATAGCGGGGGGGGTAATGAGCAGTTCTTC.

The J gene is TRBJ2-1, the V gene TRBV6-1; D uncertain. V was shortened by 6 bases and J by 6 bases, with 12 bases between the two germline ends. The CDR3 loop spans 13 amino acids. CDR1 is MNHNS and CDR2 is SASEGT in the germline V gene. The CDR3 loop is CASRIEKLNEQFF. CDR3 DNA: TGTGCCAGCAGAATAGAGAAGCTCAATGAGCAGTTCTTC.